These T cell receptor beta chains were read from a single sample in a study of blood T cell repertoires in COVID-19. The assay was immunoSEQ multiplex PCR, and TCRdb's table has in-frame clones only and misses some. The repertoire holds 60,000 to 90,000 clones, 90% seen once, with 0.75% to 0.8% in the top ten. Sequencing was done on a sample of peripheral blood. The receptors here all came from a woman aged 80 or over with acute or convalescent COVID-19. Each CDR3 is given with its conserved first and last residue. D genes are given only for firm matches. Not all rows give a size; the values are once, few, many and, for expanded clones, a class.

d_gene: NA; v_gene: TRBV25-1; j_gene: TRBJ1-2; abundance: NA; CDR3nt: TGTGCCAGCAGTGAATATGGGGCGGGAAACTATGGCTACACCTTC; CDR3aa: CASSEYGAGNYGYTF
d_gene: TRBD1; v_gene: TRBV18; j_gene: TRBJ1-2; abundance: NA; CDR3nt: TGTGCCAGCTCACCCTCGACAGGGGGCTATGGCTACACCTTC; CDR3aa: CASSPSTGGYGYTF
d_gene: TRBD2; v_gene: TRBV12-3/TRBV12-4; j_gene: TRBJ2-7; abundance: NA; CDR3nt: TGTGCCAGCAGCCGGGGGGTATTCTACGAGCAGTACTTC; CDR3aa: CASSRGVFYEQYF
d_gene: TRBD1; v_gene: TRBV6-5; j_gene: TRBJ1-1; abundance: NA; CDR3nt: TGTGCCAGCAGGGGGACAGGATGGCGGGCTTTCTTT; CDR3aa: CASRGTGWRAFF
d_gene: TRBD2; v_gene: TRBV6-2/TRBV6-3; j_gene: TRBJ2-1; abundance: NA; CDR3nt: TGTGCCAGCAGTTCCCTGCTAGCGGGAGGTCATGAGCAGTTCTTC; CDR3aa: CASSSLLAGGHEQFF
d_gene: NA; v_gene: TRBV15; j_gene: TRBJ2-7; abundance: NA; CDR3nt: TGTGCCACCAGCAGAGATGGAGCTAATCGGGCCTACGAGCAGTACTTC; CDR3aa: CATSRDGANRAYEQYF
d_gene: TRBD2; v_gene: TRBV4-2; j_gene: TRBJ2-3; abundance: NA; CDR3nt: TGTGCCAGCAGCCAAGAATCCGGACTAGCGGGGCCCGGAGATACGCAGTATTTT; CDR3aa: CASSQESGLAGPGDTQYF
d_gene: NA; v_gene: TRBV4-1; j_gene: TRBJ2-7; abundance: once; CDR3nt: TGCGCCAGCAGCCAAGATGGGTTGGACAGTTCCACCTACGAGCAGTACTTC; CDR3aa: CASSQDGLDSSTYEQYF
d_gene: NA; v_gene: TRBV18; j_gene: TRBJ1-2; abundance: once; CDR3nt: TGTGCCAGCTCACCCACGGGAGGGGCCTATGGCTACACCTTC; CDR3aa: CASSPTGGAYGYTF
d_gene: TRBD2; v_gene: TRBV20-1; j_gene: TRBJ2-1; abundance: NA; CDR3nt: TGCAGTGCCAGTCGCGGGAGCCAAAAGGTGAATGAGCAGTTCTTC; CDR3aa: CSASRGSQKVNEQFF
d_gene: NA; v_gene: TRBV5-1; j_gene: TRBJ2-7; abundance: NA; CDR3nt: TGCGCCAGCAGCTTGGACCGCAGGGGCTACGAGCAGTACTTC; CDR3aa: CASSLDRRGYEQYF
d_gene: NA; v_gene: TRBV6-5; j_gene: TRBJ1-1; abundance: NA; CDR3nt: TGTGCCAGCAGTTACAGGCAGGCCACAACTGAAGCTTTCTTT; CDR3aa: CASSYRQATTEAFF
d_gene: TRBD1; v_gene: TRBV5-1; j_gene: TRBJ1-5; abundance: NA; CDR3nt: TGCGCCAGCAGCTTGGGAACAGGGGGAGGCGGTCAGCCCCAGCATTTT; CDR3aa: CASSLGTGGGGQPQHF
d_gene: TRBD1; v_gene: TRBV7-2; j_gene: TRBJ1-1; abundance: NA; CDR3nt: TGTGCCAGCAGCCTCCAGGGGGCGTCTAACACTGAAGCTTTCTTT; CDR3aa: CASSLQGASNTEAFF
d_gene: NA; v_gene: TRBV5-1; j_gene: TRBJ2-5; abundance: NA; CDR3nt: TGCGCCACACGAGTGTCTAGCACCCAAGAGACCCAGTACTTC; CDR3aa: CATRVSSTQETQYF
d_gene: TRBD1; v_gene: TRBV27; j_gene: TRBJ1-2; abundance: once; CDR3nt: TGTGCCAGCAGTTTTCGGACAGGGAATGGCTACACCTTC; CDR3aa: CASSFRTGNGYTF
d_gene: NA; v_gene: TRBV27; j_gene: TRBJ2-7; abundance: NA; CDR3nt: TGTGCCAGCCGACCGAGGGGGGGACCCTACGAGCAGTACTTC; CDR3aa: CASRPRGGPYEQYF